A selection of T cell receptor beta chains follows, all from one sample in a study of cytomegalovirus exposure and HLA in healthy donors. Some clones are missing from TCRdb's copy, which holds only in-frame ones; the method was immunoSEQ multiplex PCR. The table lists 45,000 to 60,000 clones, around 80% of them singletons. Sequenced sample: PBMCs. All receptors come from a man aged 25-40 years in good health and CMV-seropositive. Both conserved end residues are part of each CDR3. D genes are given only for firm matches. Clone size is shown for a subset of rows, as once, few, many or a class of expanded clone.

j_call v_call cdr3_length d_call clone_size cdr3_nt cdr3_aa
TRBJ2-7 TRBV4-1 14 TRBD1 . TGCGCCAGCAGCCACCCGGGACAGGGCAGCGAGCAGTACTTC CASSHPGQGSEQYF
TRBJ2-7 TRBV7-3 14 . . TGTGCCAGCAGCCCCGACAGTAGGGCGTACGAGCAGTACTTC CASSPDSRAYEQYF
TRBJ1-2 TRBV6-1 13 . . TGTGCCAGCAGTGAAGTGGAGTCTGGCGGCTACACCTTC CASSEVESGGYTF
TRBJ2-7 TRBV11-2 15 . . TGTGCCAGCAGCTCCCCCGGCGGATTCGGCTACGAGCAGTACTTC CASSSPGGFGYEQYF
TRBJ1-2 TRBV6-1 15 TRBD1 . TGTGCCAGCAGTGAGGGGGACAGGGGGCTGTTAGGCTACACCTTC CASSEGDRGLLGYTF
TRBJ2-1 TRBV7-8 12 . . TGTGCCAGCAGCTCAGCGGTGGGCCTCGGCTTCTTC CASSSAVGLGFF
TRBJ2-3 TRBV2 15 . . TGTGCCAGCCGGCGGGGGCCCTCGACCCGAGATACGCAGTATTTT CASRRGPSTRDTQYF
TRBJ1-4 TRBV28 14 . . TGTGCCAGCAGAACCGGTGGTTTTGAGGAAAAACTGTTTTTT CASRTGGFEEKLFF
TRBJ1-1 TRBV10-2 14 TRBD1 . TGCGCCAGCAACACAATACAGGGGACCACTGAAGCTTTCTTT CASNTIQGTTEAFF
TRBJ1-1 TRBV28 14 . . TGTGCCAGCAGTGCAGGAGGTTTGAACACTGAAGCTTTCTTT CASSAGGLNTEAFF
TRBJ2-3 TRBV5-5 14 . few TGTGCCAGCAGCTTAACCGGGACTTCAGATACGCAGTATTTT CASSLTGTSDTQYF
TRBJ1-1 TRBV5-1 18 . few TGCGCCAGCAGCTTATTGGGAGGGGAATACAGGGTAGGCACTGAAGCTTTCTTT CASSLLGGEYRVGTEAFF
TRBJ2-2 TRBV10-1 14 TRBD1 . TGCGCCAGCCAGAGGGACAGTCCCACCGGGGAGCTGTTTTTT CASQRDSPTGELFF
TRBJ1-1 TRBV5-8 15 TRBD1 . TGTGCCAGCAGCTTGAACAGGGGGCTTAACACTGAAGCTTTCTTT CASSLNRGLNTEAFF